The TCR beta chain under discussion was sequenced for a study of graft-versus-host responses after intestinal transplantation. On the study more broadly: The whole recipient group had anti-thymocyte globulin induction followed by tacrolimus and steroids for around 3 years. Study-level findings and limits: Maximum circulating GvH clone levels tracked with early post-transplant HvG decreases. Recipient marrow held GvH clones, some first seen in ileum or blood.

Unmatched junction bases numbered 7, after V lost 5 bases and J lost 6 bases. The length of the CDR3 is 15 residues. Germline V gene sequence: CDR1 SGHNT, CDR2 YENEEA. For this clone: What it recognizes is unknown.

This table comes from immunoSEQ multiplex PCR, and its TCRdb copy is limited to in-frame clones, with some not included. This table has about 82,000 clones, 90% to 95% appearing once. The sample consisted of unstimulated CD4+ T cells sorted from spleen or lymph node cells, taken before intestinal transplant. The TCR was taken from a human donor who received an intestinal transplant. The chain combines TRBV11-3 with TRBJ2-1; 10 nucleotides align to TRBD2. The chain's CDR3 is CASSNRLAGPNEQFF. In DNA, the CDR3 is TGTGCCAGCAGCAATCGACTAGCGGGTCCCAATGAGCAGTTCTTC.